The 17 T cell receptor beta chains given below trace back to one sample, sequenced in a study of beta chain features in type 1 diabetes. General observations from the study: Significant though moderate, a shortening of TCRB CDR3s appeared in all four CD4+ subsets of Type 1 diabetes patients.

These receptors' targets are unknown. Sequencing targeted expressed TCRB transcripts, as all isolated RNA had been reverse transcribed. Libraries were prepared by immunoSEQ multiplex PCR; TCRdb keeps only in-frame clonotypes and omits some of them. The sample lists about 700,000 clones, around 15% occurring once. The specimen was naive CD4+ T cells from blood. The receptors here all came from a man between 18 and 35 years old with type 1 diabetes.

Only a few counts were recorded for this clone. The J gene is TRBJ2-7, the V gene TRBV7-8; D not certain. CDR1 is SGHVS and CDR2 is FQNEAQ in the germline V gene. Trimming shortened V by 5 bases and J by 5 bases, and 7 bases separated the two germline ends. This CDR3 has 11 residues. The CDR3 sequence: CASSPRNEQYF. CDR3 DNA sequence: TGTGCCAGCAGCCCAAGAAACGAGCAGTACTTC.

The CDR3 coding sequence is TGTGCCACCAGAAGGAGGAACACTGAAGCTTTCTTT. This gives the protein CATRRRNTEAFF. V gene TRBV15 combines with J gene TRBJ1-1; D gene unclear. The CDR3 sequence is 12 residues long. Germline V CDR1 and CDR2: LNHNV, YYDKDF (reference sequence). Trimming stripped 6 bases from V and 1 base from J, with 6 bases between.

The table lists this clone with a few counts. This chain links TRBV5-1 with TRBJ1-2, with 7 bases fitting TRBD1. The germline CDR1 and CDR2 sequences are SGHRS and YFSETQ. This CDR3 comprises 14 residues. Trimming removed 7 bases from V and 6 bases from J; junction bases left unmatched: 12. CDR3: CASRLFGTDHGYTF. CDR3 sequence (DNA): TGCGCCAGCCGTTTGTTCGGGACAGATCATGGCTACACCTTC.

The table lists this clone with a few counts. The J gene is TRBJ1-2, the V gene TRBV6-5, with D hard to call. Germline-derived CDR1 and CDR2 are MNHEY and SVGAGI. V was shortened by 2 bases and J by 2 bases, with 6 bases between the two germline ends. There are 13 residues in the CDR3. CDR3 region: CASSYDQNYGYTF. The CDR3 DNA sequence: TGTGCCAGCAGTTACGACCAAAACTATGGCTACACCTTC.

This clone was seen a few times. V usage is TRBV2 and J usage is TRBJ1-2; possible D gene TRBD1, 6 bases. CDR3 length: 12 residues. Between the trimmed V and J ends, which lost 5 bases and 8 bases, there was a span of 12 bases. Germline values: CDR1 SNHLY, CDR2 FYNNEI. The CDR3 loop is CASSPTGLGYTF. DNA of the CDR3: TGTGCCAGCAGTCCGACAGGCTTGGGCTACACCTTC. Based on the CDR3 plus reference TRBV2 and TRBJ1-2, the full variable domain is EPEVTQTPSHQVTQMGQEVILRCVPISNHLYFYWYRQILGQKVEFLVSFYNNEISEKSEIFDDQFSVERPDGSNFTLKIRSTKLEDSAMYFCASSPTGLGYTFGSGTRLTVV.

A few counts support this clone. The rearrangement links TRBV18 to TRBJ1-1; TRBD1 matches 7 bases. V dropped 3 bases and J dropped 1; count of bases not matched to a gene: 8. Germline lookup yields CDR1 KGHSH and CDR2 LQKENI. The CDR3 has 16 amino acids. The CDR3 coding sequence is TGTGCCAGCTCACCCACAGGGGACAGAGGGAACACTGAAGCTTTCTTT. Protein product: CASSPTGDRGNTEAFF.

The chain combines TRBV11-2 with TRBJ1-5; weak D call: TRBD1 (5 bases). Germline V lookup: CDR1 SGHAT, CDR2 FQNNGV. The CDR3 is 14 amino acids. Trimming pared 5 bases from V and 3 bases from J, leaving 11 bases between. CDR3 in DNA: TGTGCCAGCAGCAAGTGGGGGTTCAATCAGCCCCAGCATTTT. This sequence encodes CASSKWGFNQPQHF.

This clone was observed a few times. This sequence joins TRBV13 and TRBJ2-5, with D perhaps matching TRBD2 (5 bases). V dropped 8 bases and J dropped 5 bases, with 15 bases sitting between them. The CDR3 is 13 amino acids. Germline CDR1 PRHDT, CDR2 FYEKMQ (reference sequence). The CDR3 protein is CASGGGRGETQYF. The CDR3, as DNA: TGTGCCAGCGGCGGCGGCAGAGGGGAGACCCAGTACTTC.

This clone was seen at least ten times. J is TRBJ2-5 and V is TRBV14, with no clear D. V was cut by 1 base and J by 5 bases, with 5 bases left in between. The CDR3 length is 12 residues. The germline CDR1 and CDR2 sequences are SGHDN and FVKESK. CDR3 coding DNA: TGTGCCAGCAGCCAAGTATTCGAGACCCAGTACTTC. It translates to CASSQVFETQYF.

This chain uses TRBV29-1 with TRBJ1-3; D is undetermined. V was clipped by 4 bases and J by 0 bases, with 10 bases between them. This CDR3 has 14 residues. Looked up from germline, CDR1 is SQVTM and CDR2 is ANQGSEA. The CDR3 region has the DNA TGCAGCGTTGTTCAGAGACTCTCTGGAAACACCATATATTTT. Its translation: CSVVQRLSGNTIYF.

The chain has TRBV6-1 and TRBJ2-3; TRBD2 might be the D (6 bases). V lost 7 bases and J 6 bases, leaving 14 bases between the germline ends. The CDR3 spans 13 residues. Germline values: CDR1 MNHNS, CDR2 SASEGT. CDR3 nucleotide sequence: TGTGCCAGCACCTCGGGGGAGGAGGATACGCAGTATTTT. This codes for CASTSGEEDTQYF.

This clone appeared a few times. This chain connects TRBV28 to TRBJ2-7; the D is unclear. Looked up from germline, CDR1 is MDHEN and CDR2 is SYDVKM. The CDR3 has 12 residues. V gave up 5 bases and J gave up 2 bases, with 7 bases separating them. The CDR3 coding sequence is TGTGCCAGCAGTCTCCCACCCTACGAGCAGTACTTC. It specifies CASSLPPYEQYF.

The chain employs TRBV27 and TRBJ2-7; TRBD2 matches 9 bases. CDR1 and CDR2 from the germline V gene are MNHEY and SMNVEV (reference sequence). J was trimmed by 2 bases and V by 9 bases; bases with no gene match: 5. The CDR3 length is 13 residues. The CDR3 reads CASGTSIAYEQYF. CDR3 nucleotides: TGTGCCAGTGGGACTAGCATCGCCTACGAGCAGTACTTC.

There are a few counts of this clone. The chain uses TRBV19 and TRBJ1-1, with 11 positions matching TRBD1. The germline V gene has CDR1 LNHDA and CDR2 SQIVND (reference sequence). The CDR3 is 13 residues long. With 9 bases clipped from V and 4 bases from J, the junction kept 4 bases outside the gene matches. CDR3 region: CASRDRGSTEAFF. The CDR3, as DNA: TGTGCCAGCAGGGACAGGGGGTCCACTGAAGCTTTCTTT.

The rearrangement links TRBV30 to TRBJ1-1, with D unclear. V was trimmed by 7 bases and J by 4 bases, leaving 10 bases between them. The CDR3 has 11 amino acids. CDR1 and CDR2 from the germline V gene are GTSNPN and SVGIG (reference sequence). CDR3 DNA sequence: TGTGCCTTTACCCAGAGCACTGAAGCTTTCTTT. Protein sequence: CAFTQSTEAFF.

This clone was seen more than once but under ten times. The chain couples TRBV2 to TRBJ1-6, with 12 bases identical to TRBD1. Germline V gives CDR1 SNHLY, CDR2 FYNNEI. The CDR3 length is 15 residues. Germline trimming cut 10 bases from V and 9 bases from J; bases unmatched to any gene: 10. CDR3: CATQTGTGGFSPLHF. As DNA, the CDR3 is TGTGCCACGCAAACCGGGACAGGGGGCTTTTCACCCCTCCACTTT.

The V gene is TRBV4-1, the J gene TRBJ1-1, with 8 bases matching TRBD1. Trimming took 1 base from V and 5 from J; bases not matched to a gene: 3. CDR3 length: 14 amino acids. The germline gives CDR1 MGHRA, CDR2 YSYEKL. In nucleotides, the CDR3 is TGCGCCAGCAGCCAAGGGACAGGGTCGACTGAAGCTTTCTTT. Its protein product is CASSQGTGSTEAFF.